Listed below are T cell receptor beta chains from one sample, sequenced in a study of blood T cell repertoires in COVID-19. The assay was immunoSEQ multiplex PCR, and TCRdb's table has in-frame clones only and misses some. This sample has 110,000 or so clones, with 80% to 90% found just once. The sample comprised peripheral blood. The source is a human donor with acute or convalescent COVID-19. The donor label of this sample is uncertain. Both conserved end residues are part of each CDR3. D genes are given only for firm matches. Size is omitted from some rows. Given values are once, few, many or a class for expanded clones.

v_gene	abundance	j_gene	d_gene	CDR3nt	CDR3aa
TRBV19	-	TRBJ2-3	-	TGTGCCAGTAGTACACGGGTAGTCCAATTTCACACTAGCACAGATACGCAGTATTTT	CASSTRVVQFHTSTDTQYF
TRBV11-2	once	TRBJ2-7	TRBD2	TGTGCCAGCAGCTTAGGAGGGCTAGCGGGGATCTACGAGCAGTACTTC	CASSLGGLAGIYEQYF
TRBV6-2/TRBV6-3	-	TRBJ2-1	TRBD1	TGTGCCAGCAGTTACCATACAGGGGGCGCTGGCAATGAGCAGTTCTTC	CASSYHTGGAGNEQFF
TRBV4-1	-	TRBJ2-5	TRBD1	TGCGCCAGCAGCCCTGACGGACAGGGGCTCCAAGAGACCCAGTACTTC	CASSPDGQGLQETQYF
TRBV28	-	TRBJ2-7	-	TGTGCCAGCAGTAAGGACATTGTTTTCGAGCAGTACTTC	CASSKDIVFEQYF
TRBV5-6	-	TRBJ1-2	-	TGTGCCAGCAGCTTCCCCGGACAGACTACCAATGGCTACACCTTC	CASSFPGQTTNGYTF
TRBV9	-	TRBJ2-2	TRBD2	TGTGCCAGCAGCGTAGGGTGGACTAGCGGAACCGGGGAGCTGTTTTTT	CASSVGWTSGTGELFF
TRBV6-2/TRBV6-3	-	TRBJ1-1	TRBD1	TGTGCCAGCAGTTACTGGGCAGGGGGAGGCACTGAAGCTTTCTTT	CASSYWAGGGTEAFF
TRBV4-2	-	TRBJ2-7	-	TGTGCCAGCAGCCAGGCGGCCTTCTCCGAGCAGTACTTC	CASSQAAFSEQYF
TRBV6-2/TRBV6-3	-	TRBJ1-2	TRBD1	TGTGCCAGCAGTTACTCGCCGGACAGGGTAGGCTATGGCTACACCTTC	CASSYSPDRVGYGYTF
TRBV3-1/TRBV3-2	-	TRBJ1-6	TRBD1	TGTGCCAGCAGCCGGACAGGGGGGCACTATAATTCACCCCTCCACTTT	CASSRTGGHYNSPLHF
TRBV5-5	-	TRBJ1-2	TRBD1	TGTGCCAGCAGCACCGGGACAGGGACCCTGAGGGGCTACACCTTC	CASSTGTGTLRGYTF
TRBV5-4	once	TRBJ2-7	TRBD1	TGTGCCAGCAGCGCGACGACCGGGACAGGGGCCTACGAGCAGTACTTC	CASSATTGTGAYEQYF
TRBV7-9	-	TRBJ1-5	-	TGTGCCAGCAGCCCGGGAGGAAGCAATCAGCCCCAGCATTTT	CASSPGGSNQPQHF
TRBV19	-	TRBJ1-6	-	TGTGCCACCATATATGGACAGAACCAAAGAAATAATTCACCCCTCCACTTT	CATIYGQNQRNNSPLHF
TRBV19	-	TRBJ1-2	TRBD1	TGTGCCAGTAGTATCCTGGGACAGGGGGCGCGCTATGGCTACACCTTC	CASSILGQGARYGYTF
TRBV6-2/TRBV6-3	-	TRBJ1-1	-	TGTGCCAGCAGTCTAGCGTGGGGGGGCACTGAAGCTTTCTTT	CASSLAWGGTEAFF
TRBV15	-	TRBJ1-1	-	TGTGCCACCAGCAGACTATCGCCCCCTTCCAACACTGAAGCTTTCTTT	CATSRLSPPSNTEAFF
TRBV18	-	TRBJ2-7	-	TGTGCCAGCTCACCCGATAGCGTCTCCTACGAGCAGTACTTC	CASSPDSVSYEQYF
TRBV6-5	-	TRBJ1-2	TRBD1	TGTGCCAGCAGTTCTCTGACAGGGGGCGCTGGCTACACCTTC	CASSSLTGGAGYTF
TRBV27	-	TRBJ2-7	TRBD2	TGTGCCAGCAGTACCACTAGCGGGGTTTCCTGGCAGTACTTC	CASSTTSGVSWQYF
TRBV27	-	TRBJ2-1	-	TGTGCCAGCAGTTTTGACTACCAAGAATACAATGAGCAGTTCTTC	CASSFDYQEYNEQFF
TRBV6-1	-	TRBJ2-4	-	TGTGCCAGCAGTGAAGCGATGACAGTTTGGACGCAATTGCACAAAAACATTCAGTACTTC	CASSEAMTVWTQLHKNIQYF
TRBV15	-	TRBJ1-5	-	TGTGCCTCCTCGGCAGGGGTCAATCAGCCCCAGCATTTT	CASSAGVNQPQHF
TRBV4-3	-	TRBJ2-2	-	TGCGCCAGCAGCCAAGATTATGGCAGTCTCGCCGGGGAGCTGTTTTTT	CASSQDYGSLAGELFF
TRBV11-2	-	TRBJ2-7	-	TGTGCCAGCAGCTTAGTCGTGTCCTACGAGCAGTACTTC	CASSLVVSYEQYF
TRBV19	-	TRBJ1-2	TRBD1	TGTGCCAGTAGTGAGACAGGGCGAACGAGCTATGGCTACACCTTC	CASSETGRTSYGYTF
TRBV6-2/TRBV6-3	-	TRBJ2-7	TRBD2	TGTGCCAGCAGTTACGCTAGCGGGGGAATCTCCTACGAGCAGTACTTC	CASSYASGGISYEQYF
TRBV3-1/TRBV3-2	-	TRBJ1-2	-	TGTGCCAGCAGCCAAGAAACAGAAGGTGGCTACACCTTC	CASSQETEGGYTF
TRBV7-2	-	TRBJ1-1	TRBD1	TGTGCCAGCAGCATGCAGGGGGGTACTGAAGCTTTCTTT	CASSMQGGTEAFF
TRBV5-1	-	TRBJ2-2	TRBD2	TGCGCCAGCCGACTAGCGGGTACCGCGAACACCGGGGAGCTGTTTTTT	CASRLAGTANTGELFF
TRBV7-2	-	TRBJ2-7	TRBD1	TGTGCCAGCAGCTTACAAGGACAGGGTACCTACGAGCAGTACTTC	CASSLQGQGTYEQYF
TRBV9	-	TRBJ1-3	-	TGTGCCAGCAGCCCTATAGACAGTGGAAACACCATATATTTT	CASSPIDSGNTIYF
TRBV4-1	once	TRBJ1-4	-	TGCGCCAGCAGCCAAGATCCGGGACAACGGGATGAAAAACTGTTTTTT	CASSQDPGQRDEKLFF
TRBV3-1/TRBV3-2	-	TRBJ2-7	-	TGTGCCAGCAGCCAAGATCGAGGGAGGGGGTACGAGCAGTACTTC	CASSQDRGRGYEQYF
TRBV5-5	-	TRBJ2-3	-	TGTGCCAGCAGCTTAGCCCGGGGTTTAGACACGCAGTATTTT	CASSLARGLDTQYF
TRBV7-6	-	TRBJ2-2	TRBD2	TGTGCCAGCAGCTTAGCAGTTAGCGGGACCGGCGGGGAGCTGTTTTTT	CASSLAVSGTGGELFF
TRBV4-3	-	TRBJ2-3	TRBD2	TGCGCCAGCAGCCATGGGGGGGACCACCGCACAGATACGCAGTATTTT	CASSHGGDHRTDTQYF
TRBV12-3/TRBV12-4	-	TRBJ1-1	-	TGTGCCAGCAGTTTCGGGTACACTGAAGCTTTCTTT	CASSFGYTEAFF
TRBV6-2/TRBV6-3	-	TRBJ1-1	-	TGTGCCAGCAGTAAACTAGGGTACACTGAAGCTTTCTTT	CASSKLGYTEAFF
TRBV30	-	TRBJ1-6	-	TGTGCCTGGAGTCCGGGAGGGCCTGTCTCACCCCTCCACTTT	CAWSPGGPVSPLHF
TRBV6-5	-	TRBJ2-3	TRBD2	TGTGCCAGCAGTTTTCCAGGGAGGGCAGATACGCAGTATTTT	CASSFPGRADTQYF
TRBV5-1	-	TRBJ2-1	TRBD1	TGCGCCAGCAGCTTGGCCTATTCAGGGGGAAATGAGCAGTTCTTC	CASSLAYSGGNEQFF
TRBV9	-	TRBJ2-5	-	TGTGCCAGCAGCGTAGGGGGTAGCGTCGAGACCCAGTACTTC	CASSVGGSVETQYF
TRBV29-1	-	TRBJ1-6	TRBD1	TGCAGCGTTGGGACAGGGCGAAATTCACCCCTCCACTTT	CSVGTGRNSPLHF